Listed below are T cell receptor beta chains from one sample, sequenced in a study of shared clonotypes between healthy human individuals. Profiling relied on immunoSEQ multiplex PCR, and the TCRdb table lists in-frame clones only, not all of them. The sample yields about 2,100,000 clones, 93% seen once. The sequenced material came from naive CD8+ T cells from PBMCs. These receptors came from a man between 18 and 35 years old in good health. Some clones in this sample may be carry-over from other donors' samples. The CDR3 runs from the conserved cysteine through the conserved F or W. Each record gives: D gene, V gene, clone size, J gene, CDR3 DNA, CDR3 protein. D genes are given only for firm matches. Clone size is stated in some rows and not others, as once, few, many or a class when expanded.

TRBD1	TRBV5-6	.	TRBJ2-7	TGTGCCAGCAGTCGACAGGGTTTCGAGCAGTACTTC	CASSRQGFEQYF
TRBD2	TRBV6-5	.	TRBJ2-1	TGTGCCAGCAGTCGAACTAGCGGGAGGGGCTATGAGCAGTTCTTC	CASSRTSGRGYEQFF
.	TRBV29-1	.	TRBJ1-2	TGCAGCGTTCCGACGGGACTGGGCTATGGCTACACCTTC	CSVPTGLGYGYTF
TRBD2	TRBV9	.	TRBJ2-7	TGTGCCAGCAGCGTAAGCTTAGCGGAGGGAGGGGATGTGCAGTACTTC	CASSVSLAEGGDVQYF
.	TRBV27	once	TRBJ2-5	TGTGCCAGCAGTCCCGACAGTGAAGAGACCCAGTACTTC	CASSPDSEETQYF
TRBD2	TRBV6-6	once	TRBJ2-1	TGTGCCAGCAGTTTGGGACTAGCGGCGTCCTACAATGAGCAGTTCTTC	CASSLGLAASYNEQFF
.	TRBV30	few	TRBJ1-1	TGTGCCTGGAGTGAAATCACCGACACTGAAGCTTTCTTT	CAWSEITDTEAFF
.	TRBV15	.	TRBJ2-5	TGTGCCACCAAGGGCGGACAGCGACAAGAGACCCAGTACTTC	CATKGGQRQETQYF
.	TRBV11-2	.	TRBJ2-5	TGTGCCAGCAGCTACGGGGGTTGGGAGACCCAGTACTTC	CASSYGGWETQYF
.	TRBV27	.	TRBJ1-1	TGTGCCAGCACCCCAAATAGTTTGAACACTGAAGCTTTCTTT	CASTPNSLNTEAFF
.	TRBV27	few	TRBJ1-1	TGTGCCAGCAGTTTAGGGGCGAACACTGAAGCTTTCTTT	CASSLGANTEAFF
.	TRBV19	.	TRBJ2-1	TGTGCCAGTTGTACCTGGGACGGAGACTACAATGAGCAGTTCTTC	CASCTWDGDYNEQFF
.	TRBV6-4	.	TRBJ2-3	TGTGCCAGCAGTCCATCGGGGGAGTGGTCAGATACGCAGTATTTT	CASSPSGEWSDTQYF
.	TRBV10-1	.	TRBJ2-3	TGCGCCAGCAGTGAGTCCACAGGGTACTCAGATACGCAGTATTTT	CASSESTGYSDTQYF
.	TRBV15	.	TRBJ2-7	TGTGCCACCAGCAGAGATAGGGGATGGCACGAGCAGTACTTC	CATSRDRGWHEQYF
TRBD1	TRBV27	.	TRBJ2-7	TGTGCCAGCAGTTACCGGGGACAGGCGGCCCTGGAGCAGTACTTC	CASSYRGQAALEQYF